Listed below are T cell receptor beta chains from one sample, sequenced in a study of regulatory T cells in long-lasting Graves disease. Each CDR3 protein is one row after TCRdb ran MiXCR on the multiplex PCR reads. The top ten hold roughly 20% of the sample, which has about 400,000 distinct CDR3 sequences, around 21% seen once. This specimen consisted of peripheral blood mononuclear cells (PBMCs), obtained when the disease was refractory, from a patient treated with antithyroid drugs. The receptor source for this set is a female donor with Graves disease. Each CDR3 is given with its conserved first and last residue. The D gene is left open where the match is weak. Clone size is given for some rows only: seen once, a few or many times, or a class if the clone is expanded.

>TRBJ2-7|TRBV12-3/TRBV12-4|many|TRBD1
CASSPLTGRYEQYF
TGTGCCAGCAGTCCCCTGACAGGGCGCTACGAGCAGTACTTC
>TRBJ2-7|TRBV10-3|.|.
CAISESRRRDEQYF
TGTGCCATCAGTGAGTCGAGACGACGGGACGAGCAGTACTTC
>TRBJ2-2|TRBV6-1|.|TRBD1
CASRRTGGTGELFF
TGTGCCAGCAGAAGAACAGGGGGCACCGGGGAGCTGTTTTTT
>TRBJ2-5|TRBV5-6|.|TRBD1
CASSLLLRTGQETQYF
TGTGCCAGCAGCTTGTTGCTCCGGACAGGCCAAGAGACCCAGTACTTC
>TRBJ1-2|TRBV4-3|.|.
CASSQIVGTPYGYTF
TGCGCCAGCAGCCAAATTGTCGGCACTCCCTATGGCTACACCTTC
>TRBJ1-2|TRBV30|.|TRBD1
CAWSPPGTGGFYGYTF
TGTGCCTGGAGCCCTCCCGGGACAGGGGGCTTCTATGGCTACACCTTC
>TRBJ2-6|TRBV6-1|.|.
CASSTLFPPDRTVSGANVLAF
TGTGCCAGCAGTACCCTTTTCCCGCCAGACAGGACCGTTTCTGGGGCCAACGTCCTGGCTTTC
>TRBJ2-5|TRBV5-1|.|.
CASSPQTGPYQETQYF
TGCGCCAGCAGCCCCCAGACAGGACCGTACCAAGAGACCCAGTACTTC
>TRBJ2-5|TRBV3-1|.|.
CASSQDAAPPGETQYF
TGTGCCAGCAGCCAAGATGCGGCCCCCCCGGGAGAGACCCAGTACTTC
>TRBJ2-7|TRBV20-1|.|TRBD1
CSTGQGTYEQYF
TGCAGTACCGGACAGGGAACCTACGAGCAGTACTTC
>TRBJ2-7|TRBV10-3|many|.
CASRGSPSSYEQYF
TGTGCCAGCCGGGGTTCCCCAAGCTCCTACGAGCAGTACTTC
>TRBJ2-7|TRBV28|many|TRBD2
CARPQGASGGHEQYF
TGTGCCAGGCCCCAGGGGGCTAGCGGGGGCCACGAGCAGTACTTC
>TRBJ2-7|TRBV9|.|TRBD1
CASSVDQTGLVGEQYF
TGTGCCAGCAGCGTAGATCAGACAGGGCTTGTGGGCGAGCAGTACTTC
>TRBJ2-7|TRBV7-2|few|TRBD2
CASRRASGFYEQYF
TGTGCCAGCAGAAGGGCTAGCGGTTTCTACGAGCAGTACTTC
>TRBJ2-4|TRBV15|.|.
CATSSGSVNIQYF
TGTGCCACCAGCAGCGGCTCCGTAAACATTCAGTACTTC
>TRBJ1-2|TRBV12-3/TRBV12-4|.|.
CASTAAGMQGGYTF
TGTGCCAGCACCGCTGCCGGGATGCAGGGGGGCTACACCTTC
>TRBJ2-5|TRBV7-9|few|.
CASSPDPTGTQYF
TGTGCCAGCAGCCCGGACCCCACCGGGACCCAGTACTTC
>TRBJ1-2|TRBV20-1|.|.
CSASTDSLYGYTF
TGCAGTGCTAGTACGGACTCCCTCTATGGCTACACCTTC
>TRBJ2-1|TRBV3-1|few|TRBD2
CASIPTSGSINEQFF
TGTGCCAGCATACCCACTAGCGGGAGTATCAATGAGCAGTTCTTC
>TRBJ1-2|TRBV4-1|few|TRBD1
CASSQIDRANGYTF
TGCGCCAGCAGCCAGATAGACAGGGCCAATGGCTACACCTTC
>TRBJ2-3|TRBV6-1|few|.
CASHHRASASTDTQYF
TGTGCCAGCCATCACAGGGCTAGCGCTAGCACAGATACGCAGTATTTT
>TRBJ2-2|TRBV7-3|.|TRBD2
CASSFPREAGGDTGELFF
TGTGCCAGCAGCTTCCCTCGGGAGGCGGGAGGGGACACCGGGGAGCTGTTTTTT
>TRBJ1-5|TRBV18|few|TRBD1
CASSPTGVSNQPQHF
TGTGCCAGCTCACCTACAGGGGTAAGCAATCAGCCCCAGCATTTT
>TRBJ1-1|TRBV5-1|many|.
CASSLEVNTEAFF
TGTGCCAGCAGCTTAGAGGTGAACACTGAAGCTTTCTTT
>TRBJ1-1|TRBV7-3|few|.
CASSLDGFSTEAFF
TGTGCCAGCAGCTTAGATGGTTTCAGCACTGAAGCTTTCTTT